Following are 8 T cell receptor beta chains from one sample sequenced in a study of blood T cell repertoires in COVID-19. Here immunoSEQ multiplex PCR was the method, and the copy in TCRdb shows in-frame clones only, minus some. The table shows around 250,000 clones, with over 75% occurring only once. The source material was peripheral blood. These receptors all come from a human donor in a cohort sampled during active COVID-19.

This clone appeared a few times. The rearrangement links TRBV6-4 to TRBJ2-7, with 7 bases identical to TRBD1. J gave up 0 bases and V 10 bases, and 6 bases lay outside the gene matches. CDR1 is MRHNA, CDR2 SNTAGT, per germline. There are 13 residues in the CDR3. CDR3 region: CATKTGHSYEQYF. The CDR3 bases are TGTGCCACCAAGACAGGGCACTCCTACGAGCAGTACTTC.

The V and J genes are TRBV7-9 and TRBJ2-5; D may be TRBD1 (5 bases). The CDR3 loop spans 14 amino acids. Germline CDR1 SEHNR, CDR2 FQNEAQ (reference sequence). Trimming pared 2 bases from V and 4 bases from J, leaving 11 bases between. The CDR3 sequence is CASSLSLRGETQYF. The CDR3, as DNA: TGTGCCAGCAGCTTATCATTAAGGGGAGAGACCCAGTACTTC.

The chain carries TRBV5-1 and TRBJ2-5; 7 positions match TRBD2. CDR1 is SGHRS and CDR2 is YFSETQ in the germline V gene. V dropped 0 bases and J dropped 0; count of bases not matched to a gene: 5. CDR3 length equals 16 residues. The CDR3, as DNA: TGCGCCAGCAGCTTGGGTGGGACTACACACCAAGAGACCCAGTACTTC. Protein: CASSLGGTTHQETQYF. Variable domain in full (rest from reference TRBV5-1 and TRBJ2-5): KAGVTQTPRYLIKTRGQQVTLSCSPISGHRSVSWYQQTPGQGLQFLFEYFSETQRNKGNFPGRFSGRQFSNSRSEMNVSTLELGDSALYLCASSLGGTTHQETQYFGPGTRLLVL.

In nucleotides, the CDR3 is TGTGCCAGCAGTTTTGCCGGGACAGGGGCCCGTGAAAAACTGTTTTTT. Amino acids: CASSFAGTGAREKLFF. This chain links TRBV6-5 with TRBJ1-4; 10 nucleotides agree with TRBD1. Germline V gene lookup returns CDR1 MNHEY and CDR2 SVGAGI. The V and J ends lost 4 bases and 7 bases, in that order; junction bases with no gene match: 9. The CDR3 consists of 16 residues.

As concerns this clone: An end of the junction does not agree with germline; a read error may underlie this. The V and J genes are TRBV3-1 (or the pseudogene TRBV3-2) and TRBJ1-1; D not certain. The CDR3 totals 12 residues. Germline lookup yields CDR1 LGHDT and CDR2 YNNKEL (reference sequence). For the CDR3, the DNA is TGTGCCAGCAGTCAAGGACTTCATCGAGCTTTCTTT. Translating gives CASSQGLHRAFF.

The gene calls are TRBV10-3 and TRBJ2-3; the match to TRBD2 covers 13 bases. The CDR3 totals 15 residues. Trimming took 8 bases from V and 0 from J; bases not matched to a gene: 2. The germline V gene has CDR1 ENHRY and CDR2 SYGVKD. This CDR3 is CAIGTSGVSTDTQYF. The CDR3 DNA follows: TGTGCCATCGGGACTAGCGGGGTCAGCACAGATACGCAGTATTTT.

This chain uses TRBV28 with TRBJ1-2; D uncertain. The CDR3 totals 14 residues. Trimming removed 6 bases from V and 5 bases from J, with 16 bases in between. Germline assignment: CDR1 MDHEN and CDR2 SYDVKM. The CDR3 protein is CASRYGTELYGYTF. The CDR3 DNA follows: TGTGCCAGCAGGTACGGCACCGAACTATATGGCTACACCTTC.

With respect to this clone: Other DNA sequences in the same sample also yield this CDR3. This chain joins TRBV19 and TRBJ1-1; D possibly corresponds to TRBD1 (6 bases). V lost 6 bases and J 1 base, leaving 6 bases between the germline ends. This CDR3 region has 12 residues. Germline V CDR1 and CDR2: LNHDA, SQIVND (reference sequence). CDR3 sequence (DNA): TGTGCCAGTAGGACAGGGAACACTGAAGCTTTCTTT. It yields the protein CASRTGNTEAFF. The variable domain in full, completed from reference TRBV19 and TRBJ1-1, reads DGGITQSPKYLFRKEGQNVTLSCEQNLNHDAMYWYRQDPGQGLRLIYYSQIVNDFQKGDIAEGYSVSREKKESFPLTVTSAQKNPTAFYLCASRTGNTEAFFGQGTRLTVV.